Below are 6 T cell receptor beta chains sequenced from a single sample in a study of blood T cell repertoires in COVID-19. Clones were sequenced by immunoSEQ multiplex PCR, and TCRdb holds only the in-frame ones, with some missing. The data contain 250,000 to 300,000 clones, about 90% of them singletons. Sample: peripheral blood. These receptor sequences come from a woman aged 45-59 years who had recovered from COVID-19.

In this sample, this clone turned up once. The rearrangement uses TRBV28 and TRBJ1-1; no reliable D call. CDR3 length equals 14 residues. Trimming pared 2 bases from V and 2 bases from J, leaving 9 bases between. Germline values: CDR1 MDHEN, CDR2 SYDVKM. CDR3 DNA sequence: TGTGCCAGCAGTTTAGTGGGAGCTAACACTGAAGCTTTCTTT. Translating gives CASSLVGANTEAFF.

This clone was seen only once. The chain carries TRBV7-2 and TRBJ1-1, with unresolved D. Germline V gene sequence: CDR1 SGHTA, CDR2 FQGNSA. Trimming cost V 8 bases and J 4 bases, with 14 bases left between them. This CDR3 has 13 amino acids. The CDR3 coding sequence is TGTGCCAGCTCCCCCTGGCCGGGCACTGAAGCTTTCTTT. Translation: CASSPWPGTEAFF.

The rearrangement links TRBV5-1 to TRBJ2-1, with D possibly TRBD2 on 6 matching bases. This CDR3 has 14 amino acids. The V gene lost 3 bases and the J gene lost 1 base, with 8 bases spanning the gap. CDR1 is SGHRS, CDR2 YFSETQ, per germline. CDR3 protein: CASSYLASYNEQFF. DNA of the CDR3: TGCGCCAGCAGCTATCTAGCGTCCTACAATGAGCAGTTCTTC.

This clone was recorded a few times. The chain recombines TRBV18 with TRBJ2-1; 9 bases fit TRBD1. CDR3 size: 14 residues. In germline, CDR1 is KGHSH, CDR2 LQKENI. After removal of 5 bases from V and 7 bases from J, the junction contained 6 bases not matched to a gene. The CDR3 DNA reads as TGTGCCAGCTCATCTGGGACAGGGAAGAATGAGCAGTTCTTC. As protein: CASSSGTGKNEQFF. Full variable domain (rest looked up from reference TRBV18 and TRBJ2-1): NAGVMQNPRHLVRRRGQEARLRCSPMKGHSHVYWYRQLPEEGLKFMVYLQKENIIDESGMPKERFSAEFPKEGPSILRIQQVVRGDSAAYFCASSSGTGKNEQFFGPGTRLTVL.

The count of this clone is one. The CDR3: CASSQSQAGGETQYF. The CDR3 nucleotides read TGCGCCAGCAGCCAATCTCAAGCGGGTGGGGAGACCCAGTACTTC. J is TRBJ2-5 and V is TRBV4-3; a possible D gene is TRBD2 (6 bases). Trimming took 2 bases from V and 5 from J, leaving 15 bases between them. This CDR3 has 15 residues. Germline V gene data show CDR1 as LGHNA and CDR2 as YSLEER.

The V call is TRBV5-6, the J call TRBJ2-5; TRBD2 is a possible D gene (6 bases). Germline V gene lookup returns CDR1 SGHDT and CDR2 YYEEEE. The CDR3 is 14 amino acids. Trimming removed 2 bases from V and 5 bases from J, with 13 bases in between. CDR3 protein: CASSLAGGTETQYF. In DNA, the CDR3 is TGTGCCAGCAGCTTAGCCGGGGGTACGGAGACCCAGTACTTC.